These 6 T cell receptor beta chains share one sample of origin, sequenced in a study of blood T cell repertoires in COVID-19. The data were produced by immunoSEQ multiplex PCR, yet TCRdb's version contains in-frame clones alone and is incomplete. Altogether fewer than 120,000 clones are present, around 76% being singletons, with the ten largest covering 3.8%. The sequencing sample was made of peripheral blood. All receptors come from a woman older than 75 with acute or convalescent COVID-19.

CDR3: CASFRSPPDTQYF. CDR3 nucleotides: TGTGCCAGCTTCAGGTCCCCTCCAGATACGCAGTATTTT. The chain links TRBV28 to TRBJ2-3; D gene uncertain. This CDR3 region has 13 residues. Looked up from germline, CDR1 is MDHEN and CDR2 is SYDVKM. The V end lost 8 bases, the J end lost 4 bases, and 13 bases lay between the germline ends.

This clone turned up a few times. The chain joins TRBV2 to TRBJ2-2; 9 bases fit TRBD1. CDR1 and CDR2 (germline): SNHLY, FYNNEI. This CDR3 comprises 15 residues. V was pared by 2 bases and J by 6 bases, with 4 bases of the junction left unmatched. The CDR3 sequence: CASSERQGVAGELFF. The CDR3 DNA follows: TGTGCCAGCAGTGAAAGACAGGGGGTGGCCGGGGAGCTGTTTTTT.

The V gene is TRBV12-3 or TRBV12-4, the J gene TRBJ2-1, with 9 bases identical to TRBD2. This CDR3 has 13 residues. Losses at the gene ends were 5 bases for V and 12 bases for J; bases not matched to a gene: 8. This chain's CDR3 is CASSPASGGRQFF. CDR3 sequence (DNA): TGTGCCAGCAGTCCCGCCAGCGGGGGGAGGCAGTTCTTC.

The CDR3 DNA reads TGCGCCAGCAGCACAAAAAGGCCGGGACACCTATTATCATCCCCTGAGCAGTTCTTC. Translating gives CASSTKRPGHLLSSPEQFF. The chain recombines TRBV5-1 with TRBJ2-1, with a tentative D call TRBD1 (6 bases). This CDR3 has 19 residues. Deletions cut 4 bases from V and 9 bases from J, with 32 bases between. Germline V lookup: CDR1 SGHRS, CDR2 YFSETQ.

This clone has only a few counts. The rearrangement joins TRBV6-5 to TRBJ1-2; TRBD1 matches 7 bases. The CDR3 is made up of 14 amino acids. V was pared by 6 bases and J by 2 bases, with 6 bases of the junction left unmatched. CDR1 is MNHEY and CDR2 is SVGAGI in the germline V gene. The CDR3, as DNA: TGTGCCAGCAGAGCCGGGACAGAGAACTATGGCTACACCTTC. It codes for CASRAGTENYGYTF.

In this sample, this clone turned up once. The chain is built from TRBV30 and TRBJ1-3; D gene uncertain. Germline V gene lookup returns CDR1 GTSNPN and CDR2 SVGIG (reference sequence). This CDR3 has 12 residues. V shed 1 base and J shed 4 bases, with 5 bases lying between them. As DNA, the CDR3 is TGTGCCTGGAGTGAAGCAGGAAACACCATATATTTT. Amino acid sequence: CAWSEAGNTIYF.